The following is a T cell receptor (beta chain) sequence with its context. Antigen unknown. The sample comes from a study of memory CD4+ T cells and cytomegalovirus serostatus. Study as a whole: Of the healthy Belgian adults, 9 or 10 were CMV seropositive and about 24 seronegative. Study results and limitations: Of 150 to 200 reported CMV TCRbeta sequences, roughly 67 were found in memory CD4+ repertoires. CMV serostatus prediction reached median AUC approximately 0.95, or 0.91 with US-trained model.

Assay: immunoSEQ multiplex PCR; the TCRdb copy retains only in-frame clones and omits some. The sample gives 58,000 or so clones, about three quarters of which show up once; roughly 2.7% is in the top ten. The sort gate was single viable CD3+CD4+CD8-CD45RO+ cells for memory CD4+ T cells. Sequencing input: memory CD4+ T cells from blood. This sequence originates from an adult in good health and CMV-seropositive.

CDR3: CASSSTGLAGDTQYF. Here the CDR3 DNA reads TGTGCCAGCAGCTCAACGGGACTAGCGGGAGATACGCAGTATTTT. This chain uses TRBV9 with TRBJ2-3, with 12 bases identical to TRBD2. This CDR3 is built from 15 residues. CDR1 is SGDLS and CDR2 is YYNGEE in the germline V gene. V shed 4 bases, J shed 5 bases, and the junction held 5 bases outside the gene matches.